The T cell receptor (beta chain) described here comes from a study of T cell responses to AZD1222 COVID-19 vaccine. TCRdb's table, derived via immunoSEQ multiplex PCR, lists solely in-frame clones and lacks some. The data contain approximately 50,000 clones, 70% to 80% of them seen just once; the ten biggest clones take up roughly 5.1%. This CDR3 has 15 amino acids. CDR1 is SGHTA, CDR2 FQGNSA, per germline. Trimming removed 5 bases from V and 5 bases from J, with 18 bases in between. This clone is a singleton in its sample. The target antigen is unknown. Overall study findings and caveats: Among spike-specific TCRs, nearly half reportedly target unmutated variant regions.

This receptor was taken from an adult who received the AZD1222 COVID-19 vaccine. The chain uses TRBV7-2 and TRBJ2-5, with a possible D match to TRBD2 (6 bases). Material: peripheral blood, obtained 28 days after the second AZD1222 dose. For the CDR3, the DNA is TGTGCCAGCAGCCCGATCGGGAGAGCCTCGGAGACCCAGTACTTC. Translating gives CASSPIGRASETQYF.